The rows below give T cell receptor beta chains drawn from one sample of a study of T cell responses to AZD1222 COVID-19 vaccine. The repertoire was sequenced with immunoSEQ multiplex PCR; TCRdb's copy has only in-frame clones and lacks some. The sample lists about 260,000 clones, more than 85% occurring once. This specimen was peripheral blood, taken on day 0 of AZD1222 vaccination. All receptors derive from an adult in good health. The CDR3 runs from the conserved cysteine through the conserved F or W. Fields, in order: J gene, clone size, V gene, D gene, CDR3 DNA, CDR3 protein. A D gene is named only where the DNA matches it firmly. Only part of the rows carry a size: once, few, many, or a class if the clone is expanded.

j_call: TRBJ2-5; clone_size: NA; v_call: TRBV27; d_call: NA; cdr3_nt: TGTGCCAGCAGTAAACAAGGACGGGAAGAGACCCAGTACTTC; cdr3_aa: CASSKQGREETQYF
j_call: TRBJ2-2; clone_size: once; v_call: TRBV27; d_call: TRBD1; cdr3_nt: TGTGCCAGCAGTAGAACAGGGGTAGTGACCGGGGAGCTGTTTTTT; cdr3_aa: CASSRTGVVTGELFF
j_call: TRBJ2-7; clone_size: NA; v_call: TRBV2; d_call: TRBD1; cdr3_nt: TGTGCCAGCACCCCGGGACAGGGGGCCTACGAGCAGTACTTC; cdr3_aa: CASTPGQGAYEQYF
j_call: TRBJ2-7; clone_size: few; v_call: TRBV15; d_call: TRBD2; cdr3_nt: TGTGCCACCAGCAGAGTAGGCGGGAGTTTCTACGAGCAGTACTTC; cdr3_aa: CATSRVGGSFYEQYF
j_call: TRBJ2-1; clone_size: NA; v_call: TRBV7-3; d_call: TRBD1; cdr3_nt: TGTGCCAGCAGCTTAGACAGGGGCCACAATGAGCAGTTCTTC; cdr3_aa: CASSLDRGHNEQFF
j_call: TRBJ2-7; clone_size: NA; v_call: TRBV19; d_call: NA; cdr3_nt: TGTGCCAGTAGTGCCGACTCTGGACAGACCTACGAGCAGTACTTC; cdr3_aa: CASSADSGQTYEQYF
j_call: TRBJ2-7; clone_size: NA; v_call: TRBV11-3; d_call: TRBD2; cdr3_nt: TGTGCCAGCAGCTTAGAGACAGCGGGGGCGCAGTACTTC; cdr3_aa: CASSLETAGAQYF
j_call: TRBJ2-2; clone_size: NA; v_call: TRBV2; d_call: NA; cdr3_nt: TGTGCCAGCCTCGGGCGGGGCGGGGAGCTGTTTTTT; cdr3_aa: CASLGRGGELFF
j_call: TRBJ2-7; clone_size: NA; v_call: TRBV6-5; d_call: NA; cdr3_nt: TGTGCCAGCAGACTCAGGGGGGGGGAGCAGTACTTC; cdr3_aa: CASRLRGGEQYF
j_call: TRBJ1-6; clone_size: NA; v_call: TRBV27; d_call: TRBD1; cdr3_nt: TGTGCCAGCAGTCGCCGGGGACAGGTGGAAAATTCACCCCTCCACTTT; cdr3_aa: CASSRRGQVENSPLHF